Following are 8 T cell receptor beta chains from one sample sequenced in a study of blood T cell repertoires in COVID-19. Measured with immunoSEQ multiplex PCR; TCRdb has only the in-frame clones, and not every one. The sample shows 250,000 to 300,000 clones, 85% to 90% of them seen only once. Sequencing used peripheral blood. The receptors were sampled from a man between 18 and 35 years old with active or convalescent COVID-19.

The V call is TRBV6-4, the J call TRBJ1-6; 10 nucleotides match TRBD1. The V segment lost 4 bases and the J segment 9 bases; nucleotides outside the gene matches: 6. Germline CDR1 MRHNA, CDR2 SNTAGT. This CDR3 is built from 15 residues. CDR3 residues: CASSVDRGSSSPLHF. CDR3 nucleotides: TGTGCCAGCAGTGTGGACAGGGGGTCGAGTTCACCCCTCCACTTT.

This rearrangement joins TRBV6-5 to TRBJ2-7; 10 bases fit TRBD1. Per the germline V gene, CDR1 is MNHEY and CDR2 is SVGAGI. The CDR3 contains 14 residues. CDR3 loop: CSARGTGASYEQYF. The CDR3 nucleotides are TGTTCAGCAAGAGGGACAGGGGCCTCCTACGAGCAGTACTTC.

This clone was seen a handful of times. The rearrangement uses TRBV4-1 and TRBJ2-3, with 9 positions matching TRBD1. The CDR3 consists of 17 residues. V lost 1 base to trimming and J lost 6 bases; unmatched junction nucleotides: 11. CDR1 is MGHRA and CDR2 is YSYEKL in the germline V gene. In DNA, the CDR3 is TGCGCCAGCAGCCAAGTGGCTACAGGGGGCAAGGCGGATACGCAGTATTTT. It encodes CASSQVATGGKADTQYF.

The rearrangement links TRBV27 to TRBJ2-5; 13 bases are a match to TRBD2. CDR3 size: 19 residues. Trimming took 7 bases from V and 2 from J; bases not matched to a gene: 16. The germline V gene has CDR1 MNHEY and CDR2 SMNVEV (reference sequence). CDR3 residues: CASTLLQGLAGELQETQYF. DNA for the CDR3: TGTGCCAGCACCCTCCTCCAAGGACTAGCGGGGGAGTTACAAGAGACCCAGTACTTC.

This rearrangement joins TRBV19 to TRBJ2-4; TRBD2 agrees at 13 bases. V shed 4 bases and J 0 bases; nucleotides not matched to a gene: 15. CDR1 and CDR2 (germline): LNHDA, SQIVND (reference sequence). The CDR3 is 21 amino acids. In DNA, the CDR3 is TGTGCCAGTAGTACCACCGGACAGGGGACTAGCGGGGCGCTAGCCAAAAACATTCAGTACTTC. Translated: CASSTTGQGTSGALAKNIQYF. The whole variable domain, filled in from reference TRBV19 and TRBJ2-4, reads DGGITQSPKYLFRKEGQNVTLSCEQNLNHDAMYWYRQDPGQGLRLIYYSQIVNDFQKGDIAEGYSVSREKKESFPLTVTSAQKNPTAFYLCASSTTGQGTSGALAKNIQYFGAGTRLSVL.

This chain links TRBV7-6 with TRBJ2-7, with D possibly being TRBD1 (6 bases). V gave up 1 base and J gave up 7 bases, with 17 bases separating them. This CDR3 spans 15 amino acids. Germline CDR1 reads SGHVS; CDR2 reads FNYEAQ. The CDR3 here is CASSLEQTGGGEQYF. The DNA for the CDR3 is TGTGCCAGCAGCTTAGAACAGACAGGCGGTGGGGAGCAGTACTTC.

J is TRBJ1-4 and V is TRBV19; D ambiguous. V was shortened by 2 bases and J by 6 bases, with 10 bases between the two germline ends. The CDR3 loop spans 14 amino acids. Looked up from germline, CDR1 is LNHDA and CDR2 is SQIVND (reference sequence). The CDR3 reads CASSIFDGDEKLFF. DNA of the CDR3: TGTGCCAGTAGTATATTCGACGGGGATGAAAAACTGTTTTTT.

The chain links TRBV25-1 to TRBJ2-7, with D possibly matching TRBD2 (6 bases). Trimming cost V 7 bases and J 2 bases, with 6 bases left between them. The CDR3 extends over 11 amino acids. The germline CDR1 and CDR2 sequences are MGHDK and SYGVNS. In nucleotides, the CDR3 is TGTGCCAGCACGGGAGCCTACGAGCAGTACTTC. Its protein product is CASTGAYEQYF.